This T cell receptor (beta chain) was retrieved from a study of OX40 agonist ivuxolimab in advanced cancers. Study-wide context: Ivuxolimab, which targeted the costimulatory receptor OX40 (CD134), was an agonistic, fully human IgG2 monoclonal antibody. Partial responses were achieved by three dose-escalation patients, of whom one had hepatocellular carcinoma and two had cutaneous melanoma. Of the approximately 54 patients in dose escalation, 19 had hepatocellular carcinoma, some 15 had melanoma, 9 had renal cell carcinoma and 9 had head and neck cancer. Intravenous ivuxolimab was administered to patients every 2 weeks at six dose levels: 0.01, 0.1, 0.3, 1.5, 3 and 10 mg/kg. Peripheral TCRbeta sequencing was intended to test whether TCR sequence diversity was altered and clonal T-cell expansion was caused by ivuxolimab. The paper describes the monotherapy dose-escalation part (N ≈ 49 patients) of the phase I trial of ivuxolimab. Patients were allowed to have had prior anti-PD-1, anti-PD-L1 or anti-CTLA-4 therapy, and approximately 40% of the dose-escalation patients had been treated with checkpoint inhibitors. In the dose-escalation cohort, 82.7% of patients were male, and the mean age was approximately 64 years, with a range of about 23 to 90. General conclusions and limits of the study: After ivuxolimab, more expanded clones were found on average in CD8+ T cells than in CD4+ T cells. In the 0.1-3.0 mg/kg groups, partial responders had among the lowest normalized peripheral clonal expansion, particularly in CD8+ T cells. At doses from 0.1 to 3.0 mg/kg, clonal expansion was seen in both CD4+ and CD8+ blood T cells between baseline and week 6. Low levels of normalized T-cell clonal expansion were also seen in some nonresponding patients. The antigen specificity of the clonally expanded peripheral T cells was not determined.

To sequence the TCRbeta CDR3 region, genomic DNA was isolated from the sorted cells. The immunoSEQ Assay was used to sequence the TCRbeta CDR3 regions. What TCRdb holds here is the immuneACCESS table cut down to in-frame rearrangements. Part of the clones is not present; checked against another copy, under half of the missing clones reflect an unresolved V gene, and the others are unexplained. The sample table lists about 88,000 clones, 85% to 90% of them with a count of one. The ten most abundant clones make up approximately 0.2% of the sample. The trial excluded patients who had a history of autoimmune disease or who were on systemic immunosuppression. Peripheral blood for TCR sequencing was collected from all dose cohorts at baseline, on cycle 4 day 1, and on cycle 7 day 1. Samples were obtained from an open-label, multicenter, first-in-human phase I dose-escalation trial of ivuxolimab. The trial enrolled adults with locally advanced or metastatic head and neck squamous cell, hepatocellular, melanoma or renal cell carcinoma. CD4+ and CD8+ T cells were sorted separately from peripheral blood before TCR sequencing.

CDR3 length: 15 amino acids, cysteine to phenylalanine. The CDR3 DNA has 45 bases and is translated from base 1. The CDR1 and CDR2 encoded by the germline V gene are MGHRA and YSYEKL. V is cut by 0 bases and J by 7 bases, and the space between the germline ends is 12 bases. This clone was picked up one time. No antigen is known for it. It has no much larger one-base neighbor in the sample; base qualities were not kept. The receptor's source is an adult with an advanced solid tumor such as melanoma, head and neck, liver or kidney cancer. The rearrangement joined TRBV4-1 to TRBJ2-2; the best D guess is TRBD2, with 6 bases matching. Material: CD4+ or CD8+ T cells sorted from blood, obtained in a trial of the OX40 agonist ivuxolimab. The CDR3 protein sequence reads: CASSQEETRDGELFF. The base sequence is TGCGCCAGCAGCCAAGAGGAGACTAGGGACGGGGAGCTGTTTTTT.